A selection of T cell receptor beta chains follows, all from one sample in a study of Graves' ophthalmopathy and Graves' hyperthyroidism. TCRdb re-called the multiplex PCR reads through MiXCR, storing one row per CDR3 protein. This table holds 230,000 or so distinct CDR3 sequences, 40% to 50% found once. What was sequenced was peripheral blood. All receptors come from an adult man with Graves' ophthalmopathy. CDR3s include the opening cysteine and the closing phenylalanine or tryptophan. The D gene is left open where the match is weak.

TRBV9,NA,TRBJ2-7,CASSPSPERWDEQYF
TRBV10-3,NA,TRBJ1-5,CAISGGQGGGSNQPQHF
TRBV24-1,TRBD1,TRBJ1-5,CATSDRTGYSNQPQHF
TRBV20-1,NA,TRBJ2-5,CSASAGNGKTQYF
TRBV2,NA,TRBJ1-5,CASSRQLGQPQHF
TRBV29-1,NA,TRBJ2-5,CSAQGRGETQYF
TRBV12-3/TRBV12-4,TRBD1,TRBJ1-3,CASTHKGTGGSGNTIYF
TRBV10-1,NA,TRBJ2-3,CARMTCTDTQYF
TRBV25-1,TRBD1,TRBJ1-5,CASSGTGGQPQHF
TRBV12-3/TRBV12-4,NA,TRBJ1-2,CASSYHSSGFGYTF
TRBV7-9,NA,TRBJ1-1,CASSLDRAYTEAFF
TRBV29-1,NA,TRBJ2-5,CSGRHSNEETQYF
TRBV15,TRBD1,TRBJ2-5,CATSRDSGTGGLETQYF
TRBV11-1,TRBD2,TRBJ2-3,CASSLVPSGTTDTQYF
TRBV19,NA,TRBJ1-5,CASSPGAGQPQHF
TRBV2,TRBD2,TRBJ2-5,CASSTSGRALETQYF
TRBV9,NA,TRBJ2-5,CASSYSLTEMEETQYF
TRBV14,NA,TRBJ1-2,CASSQQEVDGYTF
TRBV10-2,NA,TRBJ2-5,CASQRTRGETQYF
TRBV7-3,TRBD2,TRBJ2-7,CASSPGLAGEQYF